This T cell receptor (beta chain) was recovered during a study of blood T cells in healthy people across ages. This clonotype showed up just a few times. As yet, its antigen is unknown. Germline lookup yields CDR1 DFQATT and CDR2 SNEGSKA (reference sequence). This CDR3 has 15 amino acids. V shed 2 bases, J shed 2 bases, and the junction held 8 bases outside the gene matches. Findings and limits, study-wide: Because donor CMV status was unknown, expanded clonotype changes were possibly confounded. Long-lived donors had more naive CD4+ cells and higher diversity than aged donors.

The authors ran a second PCR of roughly 6 to 12 cycles using a sample-barcoded 5' primer and a J-beta primer mix. TCRdb passed the 5' RACE reads through MiXCR, listing each CDR3 protein once. The table has over a million distinct CDR3 sequences, 42% seen once. The donors, all healthy, were Caucasians living in Russia, aged roughly 6 to 100. This clonotype was obtained from a woman aged 18-30 years in good health. The chain combines TRBV20-1 with TRBJ1-2, with 7 bases fitting TRBD1. Source material: blood. The CDR3 DNA follows: TGCAGTGCTAGAAGGGCGGCAGGGGGGAACTATGGCTACACCTTC. Residues: CSARRAAGGNYGYTF.